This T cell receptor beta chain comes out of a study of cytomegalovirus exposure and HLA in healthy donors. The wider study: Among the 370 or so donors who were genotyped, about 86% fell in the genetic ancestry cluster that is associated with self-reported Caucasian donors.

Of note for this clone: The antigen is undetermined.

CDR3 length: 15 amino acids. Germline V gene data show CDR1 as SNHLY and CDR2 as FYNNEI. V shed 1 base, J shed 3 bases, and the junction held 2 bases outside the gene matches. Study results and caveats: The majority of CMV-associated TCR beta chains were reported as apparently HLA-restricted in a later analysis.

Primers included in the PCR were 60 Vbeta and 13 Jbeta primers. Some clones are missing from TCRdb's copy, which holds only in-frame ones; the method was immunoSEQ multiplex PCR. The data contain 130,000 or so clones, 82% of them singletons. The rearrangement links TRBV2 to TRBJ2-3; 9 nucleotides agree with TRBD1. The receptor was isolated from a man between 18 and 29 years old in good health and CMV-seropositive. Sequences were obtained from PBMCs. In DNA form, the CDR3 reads TGTGCCAGCAGTGAAGGCGGGACAGGGACAGATACGCAGTATTTT. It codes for CASSEGGTGTDTQYF.